The 18 T cell receptor beta chains below all came from one sample that was sequenced in a study of CD8 T cells in ankylosing spondylitis. From the 5' RACE reads, TCRdb called clonotypes with MiXCR, one entry per CDR3 protein. The sample consists of nearly 350,000 distinct CDR3 sequences, roughly 14% of them appearing once. Sequenced input: blood, either unsorted or a sorted T cell fraction (not recorded which). The receptors were gathered from a male donor with ankylosing spondylitis or in good health (not recorded which).

Many counts were recorded for this clonotype. The chain recombines TRBV12-3 or TRBV12-4 with TRBJ2-3; tentatively, D is TRBD1 or TRBD2 (5 bases each). CDR3 length equals 14 residues. V lost 3 bases to trimming and J lost 0 bases, with 7 bases between them. CDR3: CASSFGASTDTQYF. In DNA, the CDR3 is TGTGCCAGCAGTTTCGGGGCCAGCACAGATACGCAGTATTTT.

This clonotype was detected only once. This rearrangement joins TRBV7-7 to TRBJ2-1; maybe TRBD2 (6 bases). Germline assignment: CDR1 SSHAT and CDR2 FNYEAQ (reference sequence). CDR3 length: 14 amino acids. V was cut by 5 bases and J by 10 bases, with 18 bases left in between. CDR3 DNA: TGTGCCAGCAGCCAAGGGCGGGACTCGGGGGAGCAGTTCTTC. This sequence encodes CASSQGRDSGEQFF.

This clonotype occurred a few times. The V and J genes are TRBV4-1 and TRBJ1-2; tentative D call: TRBD1 (6 bases). Deletions cut 6 bases from V and 5 bases from J, with 22 bases between. The CDR3 is 16 residues long. Germline assignment: CDR1 MGHRA and CDR2 YSYEKL. The CDR3 region has the DNA TGCGCCAGCAGTCTGGGGGCCCGAGCACAGCATTATGGCTACACCTTC. Residues: CASSLGARAQHYGYTF.

The genes are TRBV28 and TRBJ1-1; 7 positions match TRBD1. The CDR3 runs to 18 residues. V was pared by 5 bases and J by 0 bases, with 15 bases of the junction left unmatched. CDR1 MDHEN and CDR2 SYDVKM come from the germline V gene. This CDR3 is CASSRTQDRMYVNTEAFF. Written as DNA, the CDR3 is TGTGCCAGCAGTCGCACCCAGGACAGGATGTACGTGAACACTGAAGCTTTCTTT.

The J gene is TRBJ2-7, the V gene TRBV7-4, with 10 bases aligning to TRBD2. The V and J ends lost 0 bases and 1 base, in that order; junction bases with no gene match: 3. CDR1 and CDR2 (germline): SGHVT, SQSDAQ. The CDR3 consists of 16 residues. CDR3: CASSLALAGGSYEQYF. The DNA of the CDR3 is TGTGCCAGCAGCTTAGCTTTAGCGGGAGGTTCCTACGAGCAGTACTTC.

The sample holds a few counts of this clonotype. This rearrangement joins TRBV2 to TRBJ1-5; D is undetermined. Per the germline V gene, CDR1 is SNHLY and CDR2 is FYNNEI. This CDR3 has 14 amino acids. V was pared by 5 bases and J by 7 bases, with 15 bases between. The CDR3 loop is CASSPQAGGQPQHF. CDR3 DNA: TGTGCCAGCAGTCCCCAGGCGGGCGGACAGCCCCAGCATTTT.

This clonotype was detected a few times. The V and J genes are TRBV7-9 and TRBJ2-5; 7 bases fit TRBD2. There are 14 residues in the CDR3. Trimming cost V 3 bases and J 1 base; bases outside gene matches: 2. Germline V lookup: CDR1 SEHNR, CDR2 FQNEAQ (reference sequence). DNA for the CDR3: TGTGCCAGCAGCTTTGGGGGGGTCCAAGAGACCCAGTACTTC. Protein: CASSFGGVQETQYF.

The chain recombines TRBV6-1 with TRBJ2-3; a possible D gene is TRBD1 (5 bases). With 2 bases removed from V and 2 bases from J, the gap between germline ends came to 8 bases. Germline CDR1 is MNHNS and CDR2 is SASEGT. The CDR3 is made up of 14 amino acids. In nucleotides, the CDR3 is TGTGCCAGCAGTGAAAAGGGGATCACAGATACGCAGTATTTT. Its protein product is CASSEKGITDTQYF.

The chain joins TRBV5-1 to TRBJ2-3, with 8 bases matching TRBD1. V lost 0 bases to trimming and J lost 4 bases; unmatched junction nucleotides: 4. Germline CDR1 is SGHRS and CDR2 is YFSETQ. The CDR3 has 15 residues. CDR3 region: CASSLAQGAPDTQYF. The CDR3 nucleotides read TGCGCCAGCAGCTTGGCTCAGGGGGCACCAGATACGCAGTATTTT.

This clonotype has a handful of counts. The CDR3, as DNA: TGTGCCAGCAGCCAACGACTAGCGGGCGACTACAATGAGCAGTTCTTC. It is translated as CASSQRLAGDYNEQFF. The chain carries TRBV5-6 and TRBJ2-1; TRBD2 matches 10 bases. The CDR3 is made up of 16 amino acids. V lost 4 bases and J lost 3; bases outside the gene matches: 7. Germline CDR1 SGHDT, CDR2 YYEEEE.

CDR3 sequence: CASSGGGRTDTQYF. The DNA for the CDR3 is TGCGCCAGCAGCGGGGGGGGGCGTACAGATACGCAGTATTTT. The rearrangement links TRBV4-1 to TRBJ2-3; possibly TRBD2 for D (7 bases). V was clipped by 5 bases and J by 3 bases, with 12 bases between them. The CDR3 covers 14 residues. CDR1 and CDR2 (germline): MGHRA, YSYEKL.

J is TRBJ2-1 and V is TRBV20-1; 8 nucleotides match TRBD2. The CDR3 extends over 14 amino acids. Germline V gene data show CDR1 as DFQATT and CDR2 as SNEGSKA (reference sequence). V shed 3 bases, J shed 6 bases, and the junction held 7 bases outside the gene matches. CDR3 in amino acids: CSASTGGFINEQFF. CDR3 DNA sequence: TGCAGTGCTAGCACGGGAGGGTTTATCAATGAGCAGTTCTTC.

The V gene is TRBV6-1, the J gene TRBJ2-7, with 8 bases matching TRBD2. Losses at the gene ends were 6 bases for V and 0 bases for J; bases not matched to a gene: 7. Germline values: CDR1 MNHNS, CDR2 SASEGT. The CDR3 is 15 amino acids. For the CDR3, the DNA is TGTGCCAGCAGCAGAACCACTAGCGGCTCCTACGAGCAGTACTTC. It codes for CASSRTTSGSYEQYF.

This clonotype showed up just a few times. The J gene is TRBJ1-2, the V gene TRBV9, with 8 bases identical to TRBD1. This CDR3 is 14 amino acids long. Germline V gene data show CDR1 as SGDLS and CDR2 as YYNGEE. V shed 3 bases and J 4 bases; nucleotides not matched to a gene: 5. The CDR3 region has the DNA TGTGCCAGCAGCGCCGACAGGGGACTCTATGGCTACACCTTC. The encoded protein is CASSADRGLYGYTF.

This clonotype was picked up many times. V and J are TRBV7-9 and TRBJ1-2; no definite D call. Germline lookup yields CDR1 SEHNR and CDR2 FQNEAQ (reference sequence). The CDR3 runs 12 residues. Trimming left V 5 bases short and J 5 bases short, with 9 bases between. The CDR3 sequence is CASSVGDYGYTF. The CDR3 nucleotides read TGTGCCAGCAGCGTTGGGGATTATGGCTACACCTTC.

The J gene is TRBJ2-2, the V gene TRBV5-1; D remains ambiguous. Germline V gene lookup returns CDR1 SGHRS and CDR2 YFSETQ. The CDR3 contains 13 residues. V lost 2 bases, J lost 6 bases, and 8 bases lay in between. CDR3 nucleotide sequence: TGCGCCAGCAGCTTACCCGACGCCGGGGAGCTGTTTTTT. This translates into CASSLPDAGELFF.

This clonotype has only a few counts. V and J are TRBV5-1 and TRBJ2-7; 9 bases fit TRBD1. The V and J ends lost 4 bases and 4 bases, in that order; junction bases with no gene match: 6. Looked up from germline, CDR1 is SGHRS and CDR2 is YFSETQ. There are 14 residues in the CDR3. The CDR3 DNA sequence: TGCGCCAGCAGCACGACAGGGGGGAAATACGAGCAGTACTTC. Translating gives CASSTTGGKYEQYF.

V is TRBV3-1 and J is TRBJ2-1; D not resolved. Per the germline V gene, CDR1 is LGHDT and CDR2 is YNNKEL (reference sequence). The CDR3 runs to 14 residues. The ends were cut back, 1 base at V and 0 bases at J, with 4 bases in the middle. CDR3 in amino acids: CASSQAPSYNEQFF. CDR3 nucleotide sequence: TGTGCCAGCAGCCAAGCCCCCTCCTACAATGAGCAGTTCTTC.